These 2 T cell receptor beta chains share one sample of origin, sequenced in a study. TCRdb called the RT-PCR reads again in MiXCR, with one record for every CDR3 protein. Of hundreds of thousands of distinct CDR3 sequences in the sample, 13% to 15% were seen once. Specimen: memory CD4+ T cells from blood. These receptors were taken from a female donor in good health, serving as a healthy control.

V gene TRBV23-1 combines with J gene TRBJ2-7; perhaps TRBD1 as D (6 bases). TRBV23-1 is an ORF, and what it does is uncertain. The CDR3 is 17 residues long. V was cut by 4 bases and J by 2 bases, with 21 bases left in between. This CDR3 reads CASSRRALGTQAYEQYF. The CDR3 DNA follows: TGCGCCAGCAGTCGAAGGGCGTTAGGGACACAGGCCTACGAGCAGTACTTC.

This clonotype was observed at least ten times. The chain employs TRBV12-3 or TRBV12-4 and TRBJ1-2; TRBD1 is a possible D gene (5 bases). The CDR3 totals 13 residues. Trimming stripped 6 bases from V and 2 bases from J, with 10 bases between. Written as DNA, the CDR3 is TGTGCCAGCAGAACGGACACCAACTATGGCTACACCTTC. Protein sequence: CASRTDTNYGYTF.